These 11 T cell receptor beta chains share one sample of origin, sequenced in a study of shared clonotypes between healthy human individuals. Profiling relied on immunoSEQ multiplex PCR, and the TCRdb table lists in-frame clones only, not all of them. This sample has millions of clones, with roughly 92% found just once. The sample taken for sequencing was naive CD4+ T cells sorted from blood. Subset given: CD45RA+ positively selected. These receptors were taken from a man aged 18 to 30 in good health.

The chain recombines TRBV6-1 with TRBJ1-4; D remains ambiguous. Trimming left V 1 base short and J 6 bases short, with 12 bases between. Germline V gene sequence: CDR1 MNHNS, CDR2 SASEGT. The CDR3 has 15 residues. CDR3 in DNA: TGTGCCAGCAGTGAAGTGCGGACCTTCCATGAAAAACTGTTTTTT. It encodes CASSEVRTFHEKLFF.

The chain is built from TRBV10-2 and TRBJ2-1; no clear D. The CDR3 contains 10 residues. CDR1 and CDR2 from the germline V gene are WSHSY and SAAADI. V was cut by 6 bases and J by 10 bases, with 7 bases left in between. This CDR3 reads CASRTYEQFF. The CDR3 nucleotides read TGCGCCAGCAGGACCTACGAGCAGTTCTTC.

The rearrangement joins TRBV5-1 to TRBJ2-5, with D unclear. V was shortened by 2 bases and J by 5 bases, with 10 bases between the two germline ends. Germline V gives CDR1 SGHRS, CDR2 YFSETQ. The CDR3 spans 13 residues. CDR3 DNA sequence: TGCGCCAGCAGCTTTTCAAACGGGGAGACCCAGTACTTC. Encoded protein: CASSFSNGETQYF.

The chain links TRBV7-8 to TRBJ1-5; no firm D call. This CDR3 contains 15 residues. The V gene's germline CDR1 is SGHVS and CDR2 FQNEAQ. V dropped 0 bases and J dropped 7 bases, with 13 bases sitting between them. The CDR3, as DNA: TGTGCCAGCAGCTTAGCGCGGGGAGTCATCCAGCCCCAGCATTTT. Its translation is CASSLARGVIQPQHF.

The chain uses TRBV2 and TRBJ1-3, with D possibly TRBD1 on 6 matching bases. The germline gives CDR1 SNHLY, CDR2 FYNNEI. The CDR3 has 13 residues. The V end was cut by 6 bases, the J end by 4 bases, with 10 bases between. CDR3 coding DNA: TGTGCCAGCAGGAGGGGGGACGGAAACACCATATATTTT. Protein sequence: CASRRGDGNTIYF.

The gene calls are TRBV6-1 and TRBJ2-7; D gene ambiguous. CDR1 is MNHNS and CDR2 is SASEGT in the germline V gene. CDR3 length: 15 residues. Trimming took 2 bases from V and 2 from J, leaving 13 bases between them. The CDR3 spells CASSEFLLPTYEQYF. DNA of the CDR3: TGTGCCAGCAGTGAATTTCTCCTACCAACCTACGAGCAGTACTTC.

This sequence joins TRBV10-3 and TRBJ2-3; 7 bases are shared with TRBD2. The V gene's germline CDR1 is ENHRY and CDR2 SYGVKD. The CDR3 consists of 14 residues. Trimming took 7 bases from V and 3 from J; bases not matched to a gene: 7. The CDR3 DNA sequence: TGTGCCATCACGAGGGAGGGCCTAACAGATACGCAGTATTTT. Its protein is CAITREGLTDTQYF.

The chain couples TRBV2 to TRBJ2-3; TRBD2 is a possible D gene (5 bases). The CDR3 has 13 amino acids. Germline V gene data show CDR1 as SNHLY and CDR2 as FYNNEI. V gave up 7 bases and J gave up 4 bases, with 12 bases separating them. The CDR3 here is CASMEDPADTQYF. DNA of the CDR3: TGTGCCAGCATGGAGGACCCGGCAGATACGCAGTATTTT.

This chain uses TRBV25-1 with TRBJ2-2; tentative D call: TRBD1 (5 bases). This CDR3 contains 14 residues. V lost 7 bases and J 2 bases, leaving 11 bases between the germline ends. From germline, CDR1 is MGHDK and CDR2 SYGVNS. CDR3 sequence reads: CASKDNPNTGELFF. The CDR3 DNA sequence: TGTGCCAGCAAGGACAATCCTAACACCGGGGAGCTGTTTTTT.

The chain has TRBV10-3 and TRBJ1-3; 8 positions agree with TRBD1. The CDR3 consists of 15 residues. Germline CDR1 reads ENHRY; CDR2 reads SYGVKD. V dropped 4 bases and J dropped 2; count of bases not matched to a gene: 4. The CDR3: CAISGTGIAGNTIYF. The CDR3 DNA sequence: TGTGCCATCAGTGGGACAGGGATCGCTGGAAACACCATATATTTT.

This clone appeared once. V usage is TRBV4-2 and J usage is TRBJ2-1; 7 bases line up with TRBD1. The CDR3 length is 15 residues. Per germline, CDR1 LGHNA and CDR2 YNFKEQ. The ends lost 4 bases at V and 9 bases at J; junction bases unmatched: 12. CDR3 DNA sequence: TGTGCCAGCAGCCCCGGTGGGTGGACAGGCGGTGAGCAGTTCTTC. Protein: CASSPGGWTGGEQFF.